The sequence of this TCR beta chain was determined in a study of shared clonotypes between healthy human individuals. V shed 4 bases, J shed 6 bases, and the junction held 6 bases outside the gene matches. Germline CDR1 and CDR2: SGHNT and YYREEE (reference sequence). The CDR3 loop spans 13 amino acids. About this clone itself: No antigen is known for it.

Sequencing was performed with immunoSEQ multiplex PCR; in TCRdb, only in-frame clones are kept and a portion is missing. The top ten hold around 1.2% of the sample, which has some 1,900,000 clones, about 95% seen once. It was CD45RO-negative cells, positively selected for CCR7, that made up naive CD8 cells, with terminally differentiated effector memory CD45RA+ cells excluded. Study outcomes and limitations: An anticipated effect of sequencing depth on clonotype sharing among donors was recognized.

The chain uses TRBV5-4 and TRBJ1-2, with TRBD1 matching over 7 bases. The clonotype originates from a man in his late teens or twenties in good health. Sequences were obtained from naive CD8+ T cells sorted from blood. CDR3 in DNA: TGTGCCAGCAGCCTGAGGGGGCTCAATGGCTACACCTTC. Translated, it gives CASSLRGLNGYTF.